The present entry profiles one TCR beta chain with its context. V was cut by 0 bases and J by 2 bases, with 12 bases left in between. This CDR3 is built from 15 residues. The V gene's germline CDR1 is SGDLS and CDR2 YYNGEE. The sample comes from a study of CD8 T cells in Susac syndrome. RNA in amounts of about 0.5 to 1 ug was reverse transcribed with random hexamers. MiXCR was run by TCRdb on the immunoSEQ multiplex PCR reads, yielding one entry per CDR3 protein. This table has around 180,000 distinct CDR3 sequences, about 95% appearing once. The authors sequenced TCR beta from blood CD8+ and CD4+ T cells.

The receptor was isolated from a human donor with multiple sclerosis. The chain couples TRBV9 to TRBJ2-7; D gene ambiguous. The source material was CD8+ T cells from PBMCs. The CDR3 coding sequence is TGTGCCAGCAGCGTAGGGGCAGACGAAGCCTACGAGCAGTACTTC. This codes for CASSVGADEAYEQYF.